This T cell receptor beta chain came from a study of regulatory T cells in long-lasting Graves disease. The sample holds many counts of this clonotype. Its antigen is as yet unknown. Time point: newly diagnosed GD, antithyroid drugs for less than 3 months. Construction of the TCR library relied on RNA isolated from PBMCs. General study results and limits: Relative to newly diagnosed Graves' patients, persistent ones had lower TCR diversity.

This CDR3 has 14 residues. Germline values: CDR1 SNHLY, CDR2 FYNNEI. The V segment lost 10 bases and the J segment 0 bases; nucleotides outside the gene matches: 7. TCR beta libraries were built with iRepertoire HTBI primers and Arm-PCR of CDR3 regions. TCRdb reanalysed the multiplex PCR reads using MiXCR and keeps one entry per CDR3 protein. The sample includes approximately 460,000 distinct CDR3 sequences, over 15% of them seen just once. This same sample was also taken into another study, of T cells in Graves' hyperthyroidism and ophthalmopathy. This second study notes: Researchers found most expanded thyroid clonotypes above 0.001 in blood as well.

This sequence originates from a woman aged 25 to 39 with Graves disease. Specimen: peripheral blood mononuclear cells (PBMCs), collected at new diagnosis, from a patient treated with antithyroid drugs. V usage is TRBV2 and J usage is TRBJ2-3; 7 bases agree with TRBD1. CDR3 protein: CATDREPSTDTQYF. The DNA of the CDR3 is TGTGCCACCGACAGGGAACCTAGCACAGATACGCAGTATTTT.